The clone carrying this T cell receptor (beta chain) was observed once. Its specificity is unknown. The data derive from a study of T cell responses to AZD1222 COVID-19 vaccine. Whole-study results and caveats: In all cases, repertoires were sampled only after the peak T cell response. The span of vaccine-associated CD4 TCRs extended across spike, with dominance at 160-218 and 743-854. Unmutated variant regions are reportedly the target of nearly half of TCRs that are spike-specific. Spike-specific TCR breadth and depth were elevated following two AZD1222 doses.

Data came from immunoSEQ multiplex PCR; TCRdb stores just in-frame clones and leaves some out. The sample includes tens of thousands of clones, 90% to 95% seen only once; the top ten take more than 6%. Germline CDR1 and CDR2: SGHTS and YDEGEE. V was shortened by 5 bases and J by 12 bases, with 12 bases between the two germline ends. The CDR3 length is 11 residues. The sequence was collected from an adult who received the MenACWY meningococcal vaccine as a control. The chain recombines TRBV5-8 with TRBJ1-3; perhaps TRBD1 as D (6 bases). The sample in question was peripheral blood, obtained 28 days after the second dose of the MenACWY control vaccine. Here the CDR3 reads CASRPGTRIYF. DNA of the CDR3: TGTGCCAGCAGACCCGGGACACGCATATATTTT.